This T cell receptor (beta chain) was found in a study of OX40 agonist ivuxolimab in advanced cancers. The CDR3 extends over 16 amino acids. Trimming at V came to 6 bases and at J to 6 bases, leaving 12 bases not matched to a gene. Germline CDR1 MDHEN, CDR2 SYDVKM. Profiled with immunoSEQ multiplex PCR; TCRdb holds only in-frame clones, not every one. Seen here are around 91,000 clones, 89% observed once, and the top ten hold approximately 0.19%. Study outcomes and limitations: Researchers report that CD8+ T cells had, on average, more expanded clones than CD4+. It was not determined which antigens were specifically recognized by the peripheral T cells that had undergone clonal expansion.

Details on this clone: Antigen unknown.

This sequence was found in an adult with an advanced solid tumor such as melanoma, head and neck, liver or kidney cancer. The sample consisted of CD4+ or CD8+ T cells sorted from blood, taken in a trial of the OX40 agonist ivuxolimab. The V and J genes are TRBV28 and TRBJ1-2, with 11 bases identical to TRBD1. CDR3 protein: CASSQAGTGGSHGYTF. Here the CDR3 DNA reads TGTGCCAGCAGCCAGGCCGGGACAGGGGGGAGTCATGGCTACACCTTC.